Detailed here is one T cell receptor (beta chain). What this receptor recognizes is not known. No base quality values were provided; no much bigger clone lies one nucleotide off. The data were taken from a study of cytomegalovirus exposure and HLA in healthy donors (dated by TCRdb to 2016 to 2017). With respect to the entire study: According to an earlier analysis of 550 to 750 of the donors, about 190 million T cells yielded 117 million unique TCR beta sequences and more than 250 Gb of sequence data. An early release covering just under 650 HLA-typed donors comprised approximately 300 gigabases of sequencing data and tens of millions of unique TCR sequences. Of the approximately 400 genotyped donors, approximately 82% fell in the genetic ancestry cluster associated with self-reported Caucasian donors. The aim of the study was to test whether cataloging public T cell receptors could identify signatures of past pathogen exposure. The study used immunosequencing to profile the T cell repertoires of 666 subjects and linked those repertoires to cytomegalovirus serostatus. In addition to the first cohort of hundreds of subjects, a separate validation cohort of around 110 different subjects was used. To predict cytomegalovirus infection status, the study brought together high-throughput TCR immunosequencing, statistical association of individual TCRs with disease status, and machine learning. To study patterns of TCR occurrence, a later analysis re-analyzed previously published TCR beta repertoires from under 750 donors and added high-resolution HLA genotyping. Rather than using new phenotypic data, the later analysis identified candidate immune exposures from TCR beta sequences and from how often those sequences occurred across donors. In an earlier analysis of 500 to 650 of the donors, high-throughput TCR beta sequencing was used to judge whether each TCR beta V gene segment behaved as functional or pseudogenic. Donor age, sex, ethnicity and CMV serostatus were compiled alongside the repertoire data. A later genetic analysis took genome-wide SNP genotypes for about 55% of the 666 donors and used that subset as a discovery cohort. All discovery cohort repertoires had been generated on a single sequencing platform. HLA typing included class I and class II loci at four-digit resolution. Typing coverage differed by locus: A, B, C, DRB1 and DQB1 were typed in about 620-630 donors, DQA1 in 500 to 550, DPA1 in around 600, and DPB1 in 450 to 490. Five DR-DQ haplotypes were handled as single units for association and clustering because linkage in the cohort was strong. Across 300 to 400 genotyped donors of the cohort, an average of roughly 250,000 unique TCR beta nucleotide sequences per donor were sequenced, and 15% to 20% of those sequences were non-productive.

Libraries came from the immunoSEQ multiplex PCR assay. For the multiplex PCR, a mixture combining 60 forward primers for TCR Vbeta segments and 13 reverse primers for TCR Jbeta segments was used. A multiplex PCR assay on genomic DNA amplified the CDR3 region of rearranged TCR beta genes. The amplified TCR beta libraries were sequenced on the Illumina HiSeq System as 87-base-pair reads. Processing in the source paper ran as follows. Across the 700 or so repertoires, a later analysis counted some 81 million unique TCR beta chains, around 11 million of which were shared by at least two donors. Raw reads were error-corrected and collapsed into unique sequences with a nearest-neighbor algorithm that merged closely related sequences to remove PCR and sequencing errors. CDR3 sequences were aligned to IMGT reference sequences to assign V, D and J gene segments. Each retained sequence needed at least a six-nucleotide match to both a V gene segment and a J gene segment. Rearrangements were classified as productive when the CDR3 lacked stop codons and remained in frame with V and J, and all other rearrangements were classified as non-productive. CDR3 was defined according to IMGT convention as the region running from the second conserved V-encoded cysteine to the conserved J-encoded phenylalanine. Sequences without an unambiguous match to a single V gene segment were excluded from the earlier analysis of approximately 560 of the donors. In an earlier analysis of some 590 of the donors, a V segment was called functional when productive rearrangements were above 56.7%, and segregating when the standard deviation between donors exceeded 5%. To diagnose cytomegalovirus status from the catalog of TCR beta chain sequences, a statistical classification framework was built. In a later analysis, V and J genes were assigned by comparing TCR nucleotide sequences against IMGT/GENE-DB human TR gene sequences. Using the TCRdist pipeline, a later analysis assigned CDR3 sequences along with most-parsimonious VDJ recombination scenarios. In a later analysis, every TCR beta chain was defined by the combination of its CDR3 amino acid sequence and its V-gene family, and reads without a unique V-gene family were dropped. In a later analysis, a few hundred highly shared, low-generation-probability nucleotide sequences were removed to address suspected cross-contamination and a sequencing artifact. A later analysis calculated a clonal expansion index for each public chain from normalized within-repertoire ranks of inferred template counts. A later analysis computed generation probabilities with a VDJ recombination model fitted to out-of-frame rearrangements, and checked the results against IGoR. Hypergeometric tests were used in a later analysis to score TCR-TCR, TCR-HLA and TCR-CMV co-occurrence, with a repertoire-size bias correction applied to the TCR pairs. In a later analysis, false discovery rates were estimated by permuting HLA or CMV assignments 20 times. In a later analysis, co-occurring TCRs were grouped using DBSCAN, with TCRdist sequence similarity added in when clustering inside HLA-allele-positive subsets. Co-occurrence clustering excluded repertoires with fewer than 30,000 or more than 120,000 public chains, plus five with anomalous nucleotide sharing. Sourced from immuneACCESS, this table was stored by TCRdb with only in-frame sequences that have V and J called. A share of the clones is absent; for the studies checked, an unresolved V gene accounts for under half, and the remainder has no known explanation. V and J calls and clone size follow that table, whereas D and trimming were derived from the DNA. In all, the sample holds 150,000 to 200,000 clones, and less than 80% of those were seen once. The ten largest account for about 4.4% of the sample.

The trim is 5 bases for V and 1 base for J, with a gap of 12 bases between the germline ends. The germline V gene yields SGHRS for CDR1 and YFSETQ for CDR2. The CDR3 measures 14 amino acids from cysteine to phenylalanine. Only the CDR3 DNA is retained, 42 bases long and in frame from the first base. In total, approximately 610 healthy bone marrow donors made up the cohort. Cohort members were all nominally healthy when sampled, although unrecorded immune exposures were likely present. The donor was CMV seronegative and belonged to the group of 350 to 400 seronegative cohort members. A peripheral blood sample was provided by each donor, and peripheral blood mononuclear cells were used for TCR beta sequencing. Genomic DNA extraction from the blood cell samples was performed with the Qiagen DNeasy Blood Extraction Kit. On the study overall, not on this receptor specifically: The classifier was reported to diagnose cytomegalovirus status with high specificity and sensitivity in both the original cohort and the validation cohort. Some IMGT-functional V segments, including TRBV6-2 and TRBV6-3, could not be told apart with the 87-base-pair reads, so those segments were excluded. Compared with equally common non-associated chains, HLA-associated TCR beta chains in a later analysis were more clonally expanded and had lower generation probabilities. A few of the identified cytomegalovirus-associated TCR beta chains were confirmed in vitro to be specific for cytomegalovirus antigens. In an earlier analysis of around 600 of the donors, most TCR beta V segments appeared in productive rearrangements about 87% or about 30% of the time, broadly matching IMGT annotations. In a later analysis, the rate of TCR association differed among HLA loci, with DRB1 alleles having the most associated TCRs and HLA-C alleles having the fewest. A later genetic analysis associated a missense DCLRE1C variant with V-gene and J-gene trimming of TCR beta chains, and an independent cohort replicated the association. Most TCR sequences were observed very rarely across donors, whereas some public TCRs were present in many individuals. A later analysis associated about 17,000 TCR beta sequences with specific HLA alleles at a false discovery rate of 0.05. Correlated functional status among segregating V segments might be attributable to linkage disequilibrium, but an unknown experimental factor could not be ruled out. Several of the top co-occurrence clusters appeared to be linked to parvovirus B19, influenza, CMV and Epstein-Barr virus, according to a later analysis. CMV serostatus was the only immune exposure information available for the cohort. According to the authors, the approach could potentially be generalized to other disease states and immunological phenotypes. A group of highly shared sequence variants was considered likely to be a technical artifact of the sequencing pipeline. The study gave a list of 150 to 200 TCR beta chains associated with cytomegalovirus. In this cohort, only TCR beta chains were sequenced, and detectable features were limited by the absence of alpha or paired-chain data. A further reported finding was that TCR beta sequences accurately predicted the HLA-A and HLA-B alleles for most subjects in the first cohort. Sequencing depth was assumed to be roughly uniform across donors in the presence/absence analyses, though that assumption may not hold. Because counts were too low, some 16 rarely observed V segments, including chromosome 9 orphons, were excluded from the earlier analysis of several hundred of the donors. Because HLA typing was missing for some donors at each locus, association tests included only the typed subset. Assigning TCR associations to individual alleles was difficult when HLA alleles, especially DR and DQ, strongly co-occurred. According to a later analysis, most CMV-associated TCR beta chains appeared to be HLA-restricted, and the HLA associations seemed to be driven largely by CMV exposure. A later genetic analysis reported fewer N-insertions in productive TCRs among donors in an Asian-associated ancestry cluster than the roughly 620-donor mean.

The chain uses TRBV5-1 and TRBJ1-2; TRBD1 is perhaps the D gene, given 5 matching bases. This clonotype was sampled from a middle-aged man in good health and CMV-seronegative. Sequenced sample: PBMCs. The encoded CDR3 is CASRTETVNYGYTF. The sequenced DNA is TGCGCCAGCAGAACCGAGACAGTTAACTATGGCTACACCTTC.